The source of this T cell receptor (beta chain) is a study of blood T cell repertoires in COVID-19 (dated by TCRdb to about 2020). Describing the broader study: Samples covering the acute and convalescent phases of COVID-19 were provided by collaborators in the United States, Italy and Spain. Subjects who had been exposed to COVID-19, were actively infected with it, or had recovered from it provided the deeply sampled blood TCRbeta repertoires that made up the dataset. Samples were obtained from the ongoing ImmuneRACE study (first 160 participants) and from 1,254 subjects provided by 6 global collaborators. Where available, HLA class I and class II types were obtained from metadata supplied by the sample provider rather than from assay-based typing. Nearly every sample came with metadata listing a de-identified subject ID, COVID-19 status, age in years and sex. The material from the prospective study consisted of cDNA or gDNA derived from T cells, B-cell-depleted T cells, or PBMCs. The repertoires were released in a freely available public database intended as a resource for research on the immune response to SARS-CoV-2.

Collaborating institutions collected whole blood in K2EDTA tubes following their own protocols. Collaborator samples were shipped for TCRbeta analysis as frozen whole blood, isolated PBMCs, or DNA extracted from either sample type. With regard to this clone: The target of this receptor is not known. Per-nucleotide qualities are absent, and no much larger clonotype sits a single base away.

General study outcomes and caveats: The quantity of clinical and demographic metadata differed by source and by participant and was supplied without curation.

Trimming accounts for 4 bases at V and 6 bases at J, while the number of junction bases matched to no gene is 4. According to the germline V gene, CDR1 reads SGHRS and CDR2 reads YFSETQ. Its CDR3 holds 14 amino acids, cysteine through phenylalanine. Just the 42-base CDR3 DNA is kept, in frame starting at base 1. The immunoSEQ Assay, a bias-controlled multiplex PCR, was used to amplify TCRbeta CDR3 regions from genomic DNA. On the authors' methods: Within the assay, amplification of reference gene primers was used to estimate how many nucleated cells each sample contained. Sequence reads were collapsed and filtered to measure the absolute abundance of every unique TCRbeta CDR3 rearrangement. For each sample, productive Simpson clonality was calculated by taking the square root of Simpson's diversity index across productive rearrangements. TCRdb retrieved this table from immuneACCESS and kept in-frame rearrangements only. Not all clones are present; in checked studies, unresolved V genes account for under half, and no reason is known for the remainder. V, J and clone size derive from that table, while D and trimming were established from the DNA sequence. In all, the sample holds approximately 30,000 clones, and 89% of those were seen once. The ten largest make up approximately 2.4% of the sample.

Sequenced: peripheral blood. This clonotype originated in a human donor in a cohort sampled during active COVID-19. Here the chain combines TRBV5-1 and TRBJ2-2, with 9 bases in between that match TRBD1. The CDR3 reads CASSERQGAGELFF. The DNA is TGCGCCAGCAGCGAACGACAGGGGGCCGGGGAGCTGTTTTTT.